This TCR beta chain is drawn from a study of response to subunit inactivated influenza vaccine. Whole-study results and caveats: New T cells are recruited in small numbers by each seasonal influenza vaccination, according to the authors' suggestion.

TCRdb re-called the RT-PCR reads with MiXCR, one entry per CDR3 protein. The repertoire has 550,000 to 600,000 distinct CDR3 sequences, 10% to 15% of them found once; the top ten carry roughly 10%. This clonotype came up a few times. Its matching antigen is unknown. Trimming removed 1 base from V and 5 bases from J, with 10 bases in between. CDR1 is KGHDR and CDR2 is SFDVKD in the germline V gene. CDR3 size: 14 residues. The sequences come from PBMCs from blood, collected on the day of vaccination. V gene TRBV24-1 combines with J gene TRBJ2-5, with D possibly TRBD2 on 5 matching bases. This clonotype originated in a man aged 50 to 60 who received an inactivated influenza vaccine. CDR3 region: CATSDFRGGETQYF. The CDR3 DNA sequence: TGTGCCACCAGTGATTTCCGGGGTGGGGAGACCCAGTACTTC.